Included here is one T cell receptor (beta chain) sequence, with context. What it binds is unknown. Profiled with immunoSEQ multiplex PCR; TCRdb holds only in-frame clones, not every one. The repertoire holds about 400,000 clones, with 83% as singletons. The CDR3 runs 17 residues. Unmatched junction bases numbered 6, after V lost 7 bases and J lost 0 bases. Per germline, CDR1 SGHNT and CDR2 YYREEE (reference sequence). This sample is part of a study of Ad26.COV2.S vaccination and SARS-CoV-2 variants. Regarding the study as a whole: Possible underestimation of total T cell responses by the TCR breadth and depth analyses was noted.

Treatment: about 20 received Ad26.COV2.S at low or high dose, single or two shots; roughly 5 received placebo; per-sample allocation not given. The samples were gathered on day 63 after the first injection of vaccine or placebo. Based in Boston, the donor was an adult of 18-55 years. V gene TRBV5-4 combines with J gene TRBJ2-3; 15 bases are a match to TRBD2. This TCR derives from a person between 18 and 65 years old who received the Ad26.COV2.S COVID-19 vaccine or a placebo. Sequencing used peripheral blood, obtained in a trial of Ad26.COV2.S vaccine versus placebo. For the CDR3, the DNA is TGTGCCAGCCAAGGACTAGCGGGGGGGCCAAGCACAGATACGCAGTATTTT. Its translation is CASQGLAGGPSTDTQYF.